The 32 T cell receptor beta chains below come from one sample, sequenced in a study of blood T cells in healthy people across ages. Sample-barcoded 5' priming and a J-beta primer mix drove a second PCR of roughly 6 to 12 cycles. TCRdb reprocessed the 5' RACE reads via MiXCR and lists one record per CDR3 protein. The sample has about 1.5 million distinct CDR3 sequences, roughly 40% seen once. Sequenced input: blood. Receptor source: a woman in her late teens or twenties in good health.

The chain recombines TRBV7-3 with TRBJ2-5; tentative D call: TRBD1 (6 bases). The ends were cut back, 4 bases at V and 11 bases at J, with 23 bases in the middle. Germline CDR1 SGHTA, CDR2 FQGTGA. CDR3 length: 15 residues. The CDR3 region is CASSSQGWNYNEQYF. The CDR3 DNA follows: TGTGCCAGCAGCTCTCAGGGGTGGAACTACAATGAGCAGTACTTC.

This chain uses TRBV29-1 with TRBJ2-3; TRBD2 might be the D (6 bases). The CDR3 extends over 12 amino acids. Germline V CDR1 and CDR2: SQVTM, ANQGSEA. Between the trimmed V and J ends, which lost 8 bases and 6 bases, there was a span of 15 bases. CDR3 residues: CSHPTAGDTQYF. The CDR3 bases are TGCAGCCACCCTACCGCGGGGGATACGCAGTATTTT.

This clonotype was observed a handful of times. This chain connects TRBV6-2 or TRBV6-3 to TRBJ1-5; D remains ambiguous. Germline CDR1 reads MNHEY; CDR2 reads SVGEGT. The CDR3 is made up of 13 amino acids. V dropped 2 bases and J dropped 7 bases, with 9 bases sitting between them. The CDR3: CASSYPQLQPQHF. The CDR3 region has the DNA TGTGCCAGCAGTTACCCCCAGTTGCAGCCCCAGCATTTT.

This clonotype has a handful of counts. The chain combines TRBV10-3 with TRBJ1-2, with 10 bases aligning to TRBD1. With 7 bases clipped from V and 8 bases from J, the junction kept 13 bases outside the gene matches. Per germline, CDR1 ENHRY and CDR2 SYGVKD. There are 15 residues in the CDR3. The CDR3 sequence: CAITDEGTGVGGYTF. The CDR3 DNA sequence: TGTGCCATCACCGACGAAGGGACAGGGGTTGGCGGCTACACCTTC.

V gene TRBV5-1 combines with J gene TRBJ2-1; D not resolved. V was clipped by 4 bases and J by 8 bases, with 13 bases between them. CDR3 length equals 13 residues. Germline loops: CDR1 SGHRS, CDR2 YFSETQ. CDR3 coding DNA: TGCGCCAGCAGCAAGACCCTTATTCATGAGCAGTTCTTC. Translating gives CASSKTLIHEQFF.

V is TRBV30 and J is TRBJ1-5, with 7 positions matching TRBD1. CDR3 length equals 16 residues. Germline V CDR1 and CDR2: GTSNPN, SVGIG (reference sequence). Trimming at V came to 2 bases and at J to 4 bases, leaving 11 bases not matched to a gene. The CDR3 DNA reads TGTGCCTGGAGTACTCGGACAGGATCGGGTAATCAGCCCCAGCATTTT. Translation gives CAWSTRTGSGNQPQHF.

The chain has TRBV10-1 and TRBJ2-3; unclear D gene. The germline CDR1 and CDR2 sequences are WNHNN and SYGVQD (reference sequence). Trimming removed 0 bases at V and 0 bases at J, with 10 bases between. The CDR3 is 16 amino acids. The CDR3 sequence: CASSESSGKSTDTQYF. The CDR3 DNA follows: TGCGCCAGCAGTGAGTCTTCCGGAAAAAGCACAGATACGCAGTATTTT.

The chain joins TRBV5-5 to TRBJ2-7; possible D gene TRBD2, 6 bases. The CDR3 loop spans 14 amino acids. Between the trimmed V and J ends, which lost 0 bases and 3 bases, there was a span of 10 bases. Germline lookup yields CDR1 SGHKS and CDR2 YYEKEE (reference sequence). CDR3 sequence reads: CASSLVSGVYEQYF. Here the CDR3 DNA reads TGTGCCAGCAGCTTGGTATCGGGGGTCTACGAGCAGTACTTC.

There are a few counts of this clonotype. The gene calls are TRBV7-2 and TRBJ2-3, with 14 bases identical to TRBD2. The CDR3 consists of 15 residues. CDR1 is SGHTA, CDR2 FQGNSA, per germline. V lost 11 bases, J lost 6 bases, and 10 bases stayed unmatched. The CDR3 spells CACTRTSGGPDTQYF. CDR3 DNA sequence: TGTGCCTGCACCCGGACTAGCGGGGGGCCGGATACGCAGTATTTT.

The rearrangement links TRBV2 to TRBJ1-1; tentatively, D is TRBD1 (5 bases). Trimming shortened V by 10 bases and J by 6 bases, and 18 bases separated the two germline ends. The length of the CDR3 is 13 residues. Per the germline V gene, CDR1 is SNHLY and CDR2 is FYNNEI. The CDR3 reads CAISLGGGAEAFF. CDR3 DNA: TGTGCCATTTCCCTCGGGGGAGGGGCTGAAGCTTTCTTT.

The CDR3 here is CASMWGFEEQYF. The CDR3 region has the DNA TGTGCCAGCATGTGGGGGTTCGAGGAGCAGTACTTC. The chain has TRBV6-1 and TRBJ2-7; D may correspond to TRBD1 or TRBD2 (5 bases each). Germline V gene sequence: CDR1 MNHNS, CDR2 SASEGT. The CDR3 covers 12 residues. V was shortened by 7 bases and J by 7 bases, with 14 bases between the two germline ends.

The table lists this clonotype with a few counts. The chain has TRBV24-1 and TRBJ2-1, with D possibly TRBD2 on 6 matching bases. The CDR3 length is 12 residues. Germline values: CDR1 KGHDR, CDR2 SFDVKD. V was cut by 7 bases and J by 9 bases, with 12 bases left in between. The chain's CDR3 is CATSHGGSEQFF. The CDR3 coding sequence is TGTGCCACCAGCCATGGGGGGAGTGAGCAGTTCTTC.

The chain employs TRBV6-4 and TRBJ2-1, with D possibly TRBD1 on 5 matching bases. Germline V gene lookup returns CDR1 MRHNA and CDR2 SNTAGT. The CDR3 has 14 amino acids. Trimming shortened V by 5 bases and J by 3 bases, and 11 bases separated the two germline ends. The CDR3 DNA follows: TGTGCCAGCAGTTCCACAGGATTCTACAATGAGCAGTTCTTC. It encodes CASSSTGFYNEQFF.

About this clonotype itself: Its ends do not fully match the called genes, so a read error is possible. The chain employs TRBV5-1 and TRBJ2-3; 8 bases are shared with TRBD2. Germline loops: CDR1 SGHRS, CDR2 YFSETQ. CDR3 length: 16 amino acids. CDR3 bases: TGCGCCAGCAGCTTGGTAACTAGCGGCGCGACAGATACGCGGTATTTT. Protein: CASSLVTSGATDTRYF. The full variable domain, completed using reference TRBV5-1 and TRBJ2-3, is KAGVTQTPRYLIKTRGQQVTLSCSPISGHRSVSWYQQTPGQGLQFLFEYFSETQRNKGNFPGRFSGRQFSNSRSEMNVSTLELGDSALYLCASSLVTSGATDTRYFGPGTRLTVL.

In this sample, this clonotype turned up a few times. The chain combines TRBV6-1 with TRBJ2-7, with 8 bases fitting TRBD1. Germline values: CDR1 MNHNS, CDR2 SASEGT. V gave up 6 bases and J gave up 6 bases; unmatched junction bases: 4. This CDR3 is built from 12 residues. The CDR3, as DNA: TGTGCCAGCAGCATGACAGGGGTCGAGCAGTACTTC. Translating it yields CASSMTGVEQYF.

This chain links TRBV14 with TRBJ1-1; possibly TRBD1 for D (5 bases). V was cut by 2 bases and J by 3 bases, with 10 bases left in between. There are 14 residues in the CDR3. Germline V gene data show CDR1 as SGHDN and CDR2 as FVKESK. CDR3 region: CASSQLDRYTEAFF. CDR3 DNA: TGTGCCAGCAGCCAACTCGACAGATACACTGAAGCTTTCTTT.

The rearrangement joins TRBV28 to TRBJ1-1; 10 bases match TRBD1. The V gene's germline CDR1 is MDHEN and CDR2 SYDVKM. Unmatched junction bases numbered 7, after V lost 1 base and J lost 5 bases. The CDR3 is made up of 16 amino acids. The CDR3 sequence: CASSLYAGTGVTEAFF. The CDR3 DNA reads TGTGCCAGCAGTTTATATGCCGGGACAGGGGTAACTGAAGCTTTCTTT.

This clonotype was found a few times. The V gene is TRBV29-1, the J gene TRBJ2-3; D perhaps matches TRBD2 (6 bases). This CDR3 has 13 amino acids. Germline V gives CDR1 SQVTM, CDR2 ANQGSEA. V lost 6 bases to trimming and J lost 4 bases, with 14 bases between them. The CDR3 loop reads CSVVDWGADTQYF. The CDR3 coding sequence is TGCAGCGTCGTAGACTGGGGGGCAGATACGCAGTATTTT.

The rearrangement joins TRBV27 to TRBJ2-4; 14 bases match TRBD2. Judging by the DNA end, TRBJ2-7 fits better; the J call may be wrong. CDR3 length: 15 residues. Per the germline V gene, CDR1 is MNHEY and CDR2 is SMNVEV (reference sequence). In nucleotides, the CDR3 is TGTGCCAGCAGTCGGGGACTAGCGGGAGTAGCCGAGCAGTACTTC. This translates into CASSRGLAGVAEQYF.

This chain connects TRBV3-1 to TRBJ2-5; perhaps TRBD2 as D (5 bases). V shed 4 bases and J shed 2 bases, with 14 bases lying between them. The CDR3 contains 15 residues. Germline lookup yields CDR1 LGHDT and CDR2 YNNKEL (reference sequence). The CDR3 spells CASSPGLNLQETQYF. DNA of the CDR3: TGTGCCAGCAGCCCCGGACTTAACTTACAAGAGACCCAGTACTTC.

The chain couples TRBV29-1 to TRBJ2-1; the D gene is possibly TRBD2 (6 bases). Judging by the DNA end, TRBJ2-7 fits better; the J call may be wrong. Germline CDR1 and CDR2: SQVTM and ANQGSEA. The CDR3 length is 16 residues. CDR3 amino acids: CSVRSPSGTSYNEQYF. The CDR3 region has the DNA TGCAGCGTTAGAAGTCCCTCCGGGACTTCCTACAATGAGCAGTACTTC.

The chain uses TRBV12-3 or TRBV12-4 and TRBJ2-3, with D tentatively TRBD1 or TRBD2 (6 bases each). The CDR3 covers 17 residues. The V end was cut by 4 bases, the J end by 4 bases, with 21 bases between. The CDR3 is CASSSGRLVGAPDTQYF. CDR3 DNA sequence: TGTGCCAGCAGTTCCGGGCGACTAGTGGGGGCCCCAGATACGCAGTATTTT.

This clonotype has just a few counts. The chain has TRBV27 and TRBJ1-4, with D perhaps TRBD1 (6 bases). Germline V gene sequence: CDR1 MNHEY, CDR2 SMNVEV (reference sequence). Trimming removed 3 bases at V and 5 bases at J, with 10 bases between. The CDR3 runs to 14 residues. The CDR3 DNA sequence: TGTGCCAGCAGTTTTGGTGGGGGCAATGAAAAACTGTTTTTT. Its translation: CASSFGGGNEKLFF.

The chain recombines TRBV20-1 with TRBJ2-3, with D hard to call. With 5 bases removed from V and 6 bases from J, the gap between germline ends came to 12 bases. CDR3 size: 12 residues. Germline CDR1 reads DFQATT; CDR2 reads SNEGSKA (reference sequence). CDR3 residues: CSAPGYWDTQYF. The CDR3 DNA is TGCAGTGCTCCCGGTTATTGGGATACGCAGTATTTT.

The chain has TRBV14 and TRBJ1-4; the D gene is possibly TRBD1 (5 bases). V was cut by 0 bases and J by 5 bases, with 13 bases left in between. The CDR3 consists of 16 residues. Germline CDR1 is SGHDN and CDR2 is FVKESK. CDR3 in DNA: TGTGCCAGCAGCCAAGATATGGGGGGAAAGAATGAAAAACTGTTTTTT. Amino acids: CASSQDMGGKNEKLFF.

The rearrangement joins TRBV11-3 to TRBJ2-3; 13 bases are a match to TRBD2. The CDR3 is 17 residues long. From germline, CDR1 is SGHNT and CDR2 YENEEA. V was clipped by 3 bases and J by 5 bases; unmatched bases: 8. The CDR3 region is CASSFLGTSGVGDTQYF. DNA of the CDR3: TGTGCCAGCAGCTTCCTCGGGACTAGCGGGGTGGGAGATACGCAGTATTTT.

This clonotype came up a few times. The chain links TRBV20-1 to TRBJ2-3; D not resolved. Germline V gene sequence: CDR1 DFQATT, CDR2 SNEGSKA (reference sequence). The CDR3 sequence is 15 residues long. Trimming shortened V by 3 bases and J by 4 bases, and 17 bases separated the two germline ends. CDR3 sequence reads: CSARPGLQIADTQYF. In nucleotides, the CDR3 is TGCAGTGCTAGGCCCGGTTTGCAGATTGCAGATACGCAGTATTTT.

This clonotype appeared a few times. This chain connects TRBV6-2 or TRBV6-3 to TRBJ2-2; a possible D gene is TRBD2 (5 bases). Germline CDR1 MNHEY, CDR2 SVGEGT. This CDR3 comprises 13 residues. Trimming removed 4 bases from V and 7 bases from J, with 10 bases in between. The CDR3 DNA follows: TGTGCCAGCAGTTGGGCCCGGGGCGGGGAGCTGTTTTTT. It encodes CASSWARGGELFF.

The genes are TRBV6-5 and TRBJ1-1; D unclear. The CDR3 has 14 residues. CDR1 and CDR2 from the germline V gene are MNHEY and SVGAGI. The V end was cut by 5 bases, the J end by 3 bases, with 13 bases between. This CDR3 reads CASSNRLEDTEAFF. CDR3 in DNA: TGTGCCAGCAGTAATCGGCTGGAGGACACTGAAGCTTTCTTT.

V is TRBV7-2 and J is TRBJ2-1; 7 bases fit TRBD2. CDR3 size: 14 residues. Germline CDR1 SGHTA, CDR2 FQGNSA. The V segment lost 3 bases and the J segment 6 bases; nucleotides outside the gene matches: 5. CDR3 sequence: CASSLKRDGNEQFF. CDR3 in DNA: TGTGCCAGCAGCTTGAAGCGGGATGGCAATGAGCAGTTCTTC.

This clonotype was found a few times. CDR3 coding DNA: TGTGCCAGCAGCGGACAGGGGGAACAGCCCCAGCATTTT. It specifies CASSGQGEQPQHF. The V and J genes are TRBV27 and TRBJ1-5, with 10 bases fitting TRBD1. CDR1 and CDR2 (germline): MNHEY, SMNVEV (reference sequence). The V gene end was trimmed by 6 bases and the J gene end by 7 bases; junction bases not matched to a gene: 3. This CDR3 region has 13 residues.

The J gene is TRBJ1-6, the V gene TRBV7-9; TRBD1 matches at 12 bases. The germline V gene has CDR1 SEHNR and CDR2 FQNEAQ (reference sequence). The CDR3 covers 18 residues. V lost 1 base, J lost 7 bases, and 8 bases stayed unmatched. In DNA, the CDR3 is TGTGCCAGCAGCTTAGGAACCTCGGGACAGGGGGCGAATTCACCCCTCCACTTT. As protein: CASSLGTSGQGANSPLHF.